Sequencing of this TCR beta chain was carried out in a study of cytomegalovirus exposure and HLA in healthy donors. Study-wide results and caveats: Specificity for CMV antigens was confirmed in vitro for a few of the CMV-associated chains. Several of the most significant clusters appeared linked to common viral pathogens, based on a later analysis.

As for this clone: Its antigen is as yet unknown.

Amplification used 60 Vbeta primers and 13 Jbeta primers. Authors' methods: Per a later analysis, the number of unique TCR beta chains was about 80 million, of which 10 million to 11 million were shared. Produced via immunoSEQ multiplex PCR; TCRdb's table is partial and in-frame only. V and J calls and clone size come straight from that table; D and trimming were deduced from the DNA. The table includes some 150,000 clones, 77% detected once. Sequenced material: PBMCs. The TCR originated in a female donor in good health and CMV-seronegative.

The CDR3 here is CASSWTTGGDTGELFF. CDR3 sequence (DNA): TGCGCCAGCAGTTGGACCACAGGGGGAGACACCGGGGAGCTGTTTTTT. The chain is built from TRBV5-1 and TRBJ2-2, with TRBD1 matching 8 bases. Germline V gene lookup returns CDR1 SGHRS and CDR2 YFSETQ. This CDR3 has 16 residues. V lost 5 bases and J lost 3; bases outside the gene matches: 9.